The clone carrying this T cell receptor (beta chain) turned up a few times. Germline CDR1 reads ENHRY; CDR2 reads SYGVKD. The CDR3 has 18 residues. Trimming stripped 0 bases from V and 0 bases from J, with 12 bases between. This sample was taken from a study of identical twins. Using its own MiXCR run on the 5' RACE reads, TCRdb lists one record per CDR3 protein. The repertoire consists of 700,000 to 950,000 distinct CDR3 sequences, with about 12% occurring once and the leading ten covering around 1.5%. This same sample was also taken into another study, of yellow fever vaccine responses in identical twins.

The chain couples TRBV10-3 to TRBJ2-6; D call uncertain. The clonotype originates from a woman in her late teens or twenties in good health. Sequenced: PBMCs. CDR3 nucleotide sequence: TGTGCCATCAGTGAGTCGTTCTTGTGGGGCTCTGGGGCCAACGTCCTGACTTTC. Amino acids: CAISESFLWGSGANVLTF.